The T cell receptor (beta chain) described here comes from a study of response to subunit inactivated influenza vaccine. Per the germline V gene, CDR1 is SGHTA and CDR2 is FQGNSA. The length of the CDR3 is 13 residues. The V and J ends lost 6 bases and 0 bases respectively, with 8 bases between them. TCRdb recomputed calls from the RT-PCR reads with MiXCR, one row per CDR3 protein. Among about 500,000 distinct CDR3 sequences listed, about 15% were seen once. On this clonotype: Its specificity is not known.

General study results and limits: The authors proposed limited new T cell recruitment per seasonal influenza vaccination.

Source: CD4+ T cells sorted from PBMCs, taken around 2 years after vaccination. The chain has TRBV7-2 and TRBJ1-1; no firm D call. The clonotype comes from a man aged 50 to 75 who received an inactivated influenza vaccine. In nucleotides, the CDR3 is TGTGCCAGCAGTTACATGTTGAACACTGAAGCTTTCTTT. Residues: CASSYMLNTEAFF.